The 31 T cell receptor beta chains given below trace back to one sample, sequenced in a study of cytomegalovirus exposure and HLA in healthy donors. Primers for the PCR totalled 60 Vbeta and 13 Jbeta. TCRdb's table, derived via immunoSEQ multiplex PCR, lists solely in-frame clones and lacks some. The sample consists of just over 150,000 clones, more than 60% of them appearing once. Sample: PBMCs. The receptors derive from a woman aged 25 to 39 in good health and CMV-seronegative.

CDR3 amino acids: CASSASGASTDTQYF. In nucleotides, the CDR3 is TGTGCCAGCAGCGCTAGCGGGGCGAGCACAGATACGCAGTATTTT. This chain links TRBV7-9 with TRBJ2-3; 9 nucleotides align to TRBD2. Germline assignment: CDR1 SEHNR and CDR2 FQNEAQ (reference sequence). The CDR3 consists of 15 residues. After removal of 5 bases from V and 0 bases from J, the junction contained 3 bases not matched to a gene.

The chain carries TRBV20-1 and TRBJ1-2, with 7 bases matching TRBD1. The CDR3 runs to 10 residues. CDR1 is DFQATT, CDR2 SNEGSKA, per germline (reference sequence). This chain's CDR3 is CTGTDDGYTF. The CDR3, as DNA: TGCACGGGGACAGACGATGGCTACACCTTC.

As concerns this clone: Other DNA sequences from this sample encode an identical CDR3 as well. The chain recombines TRBV5-6 with TRBJ1-2; 9 nucleotides match TRBD1. CDR1 SGHDT and CDR2 YYEEEE come from the germline V gene. Germline trimming cut 4 bases from V and 2 bases from J; bases unmatched to any gene: 3. This CDR3 contains 14 residues. In nucleotides, the CDR3 is TGTGCCAGCAGCGTCACAGGGGGCAACTATGGCTACACCTTC. Protein: CASSVTGGNYGYTF.

J is TRBJ2-3 and V is TRBV5-6; 7 positions agree with TRBD1. The CDR3 is 16 residues long. The ends lost 1 base at V and 2 bases at J; junction bases unmatched: 7. In germline, CDR1 is SGHDT, CDR2 YYEEEE. The CDR3 nucleotides read TGTGCCAGCAGCTTGATACGAGGGACAGTCACAGATACGCAGTATTTT. Protein: CASSLIRGTVTDTQYF.

In its sample, this clone was seen a few times. The rearrangement uses TRBV29-1 and TRBJ2-7, with D possibly matching TRBD1 (5 bases). Trimming pared 0 bases from V and 5 bases from J, leaving 14 bases between. The CDR3 runs 14 residues. Germline V gene lookup returns CDR1 SQVTM and CDR2 ANQGSEA. The CDR3 region has the DNA TGCAGCGTTGAAGAAGGTTGGCAGGGCCACGAGCAGTACTTC. Its protein product is CSVEEGWQGHEQYF.

V usage is TRBV19 and J usage is TRBJ2-1, with no clear D. The germline gives CDR1 LNHDA, CDR2 SQIVND (reference sequence). This CDR3 contains 15 residues. Trimming removed 7 bases at V and 0 bases at J, with 13 bases between. This CDR3 reads CASNLQASSYNEQFF. As DNA, the CDR3 is TGTGCCAGTAATCTCCAGGCGAGCTCCTACAATGAGCAGTTCTTC. The full variable domain, completed using reference TRBV19 and TRBJ2-1, is DGGITQSPKYLFRKEGQNVTLSCEQNLNHDAMYWYRQDPGQGLRLIYYSQIVNDFQKGDIAEGYSVSREKKESFPLTVTSAQKNPTAFYLCASNLQASSYNEQFFGPGTRLTVL.

The genes are TRBV28 and TRBJ2-6; 14 nucleotides match TRBD2. The J segment lost 0 bases and the V segment lost 3 bases, leaving 7 bases of the junction unmatched. Germline assignment: CDR1 MDHEN and CDR2 SYDVKM. CDR3 size: 20 residues. The CDR3 nucleotides are TGTGCCAGCAGTTTTTGGACTAGCGGGGGGCCAATCTCTGGGGCCAACGTCCTGACTTTC. Its protein product is CASSFWTSGGPISGANVLTF.

V gene TRBV10-3 combines with J gene TRBJ2-1; 8 bases match TRBD1. V shed 10 bases, J shed 6 bases, and the junction held 14 bases outside the gene matches. The CDR3 length is 15 residues. Per the germline V gene, CDR1 is ENHRY and CDR2 is SYGVKD. CDR3 sequence reads: CATLLTGGQGNEQFF. CDR3 DNA: TGTGCCACCCTCTTAACAGGGGGTCAAGGCAATGAGCAGTTCTTC.

The V and J genes are TRBV6-1 and TRBJ1-5; D gene uncertain. Trimming removed 1 base at V and 2 bases at J, with 12 bases between. The CDR3 extends over 16 amino acids. Germline V gives CDR1 MNHNS, CDR2 SASEGT. CDR3 region: CASSEGGWGGNQPQHF. CDR3 nucleotide sequence: TGTGCCAGCAGTGAAGGCGGTTGGGGAGGCAATCAGCCCCAGCATTTT.

The J gene is TRBJ2-7, the V gene TRBV7-9, with D perhaps matching TRBD1 (6 bases). V gave up 3 bases and J gave up 2 bases, with 14 bases separating them. CDR3 length equals 15 residues. From germline, CDR1 is SEHNR and CDR2 FQNEAQ (reference sequence). CDR3 bases: TGTGCCAGCAGCTTGGAACAGGGAGAGGCCTACGAGCAGTACTTC. It encodes CASSLEQGEAYEQYF.

This chain links TRBV30 with TRBJ2-5; maybe TRBD1 (7 bases). Germline CDR1 is GTSNPN and CDR2 is SVGIG (reference sequence). The CDR3 runs 15 residues. V lost 7 bases and J lost 2, with 20 bases in between. The DNA for the CDR3 is TGTGCCTTGCAGGGGGGTGTTGGAGTTCAAGAGACCCAGTACTTC. Translating gives CALQGGVGVQETQYF.

This rearrangement joins TRBV5-1 to TRBJ1-4, with D perhaps TRBD1 (6 bases). The CDR3 contains 15 residues. V lost 1 base and J 4 bases, leaving 11 bases between the germline ends. Per the germline V gene, CDR1 is SGHRS and CDR2 is YFSETQ. The CDR3 DNA is TGCGCCAGCAGCTTGACAGGGTCTATTAATGAAAAACTGTTTTTT. Encoded protein: CASSLTGSINEKLFF.

This clone was recorded once. V is TRBV30 and J is TRBJ1-2, with D maybe TRBD1 (5 bases). The CDR3 is made up of 13 amino acids. Germline-derived CDR1 and CDR2 are GTSNPN and SVGIG (reference sequence). Trimming shortened V by 0 bases and J by 4 bases, and 9 bases separated the two germline ends. CDR3 amino acids: CAWSVDRSYGYTF. In DNA form, the CDR3 reads TGTGCCTGGAGTGTCGACAGAAGCTATGGCTACACCTTC.

This clone was counted only a few times. The chain employs TRBV7-9 and TRBJ1-1; D is unclear. CDR3 size: 13 residues. The germline V gene encodes CDR1 SEHNR and CDR2 FQNEAQ (reference sequence). With 5 bases removed from V and 0 bases from J, the gap between germline ends came to 7 bases. The CDR3 region has the DNA TGTGCCAGCAGCCCCCAGATGAACACTGAAGCTTTCTTT. Translation gives CASSPQMNTEAFF.

J is TRBJ1-1 and V is TRBV6-1; D is unresolved. Germline loops: CDR1 MNHNS, CDR2 SASEGT. V was trimmed by 2 bases and J by 2 bases, leaving 18 bases between them. The CDR3 covers 17 residues. The CDR3 reads CASSERSGDYTNTEAFF. CDR3 coding DNA: TGTGCCAGCAGTGAACGGAGTGGTGATTACACCAACACTGAAGCTTTCTTT.

This clone was counted a single time. The gene calls are TRBV6-5 and TRBJ1-4; D may be TRBD1 (5 bases). Per the germline V gene, CDR1 is MNHEY and CDR2 is SVGAGI. This CDR3 region has 15 residues. Deletions cut 6 bases from V and 4 bases from J, with 15 bases between. The CDR3 here is CASSPPGMINEKLFF. CDR3 sequence (DNA): TGTGCCAGCAGCCCCCCAGGGATGATTAATGAAAAACTGTTTTTT.

This chain joins TRBV7-2 and TRBJ2-3, with D possibly matching TRBD2 (6 bases). The germline CDR1 and CDR2 sequences are SGHTA and FQGNSA. The V end was cut by 5 bases, the J end by 8 bases, with 20 bases between. This CDR3 has 15 amino acids. CDR3 coding DNA: TGTGCCAGCAGCAGAAGCCCTAGCGACGGCGGTACGCAGTATTTT. This translates into CASSRSPSDGGTQYF.

The V and J genes are TRBV29-1 and TRBJ1-2, with D perhaps matching TRBD1 (5 bases). Germline V gives CDR1 SQVTM, CDR2 ANQGSEA. This CDR3 comprises 11 residues. V was pared by 7 bases and J by 8 bases, with 14 bases between. DNA of the CDR3: TGCAGCGGGGGGGAAGGTAGCGGCTACACCTTC. It specifies CSGGEGSGYTF.

The genes are TRBV11-2 and TRBJ2-7; tentatively, D is TRBD1 (8 bases). Germline CDR1 and CDR2: SGHAT and FQNNGV. The CDR3 consists of 16 residues. The germline V and J ends were trimmed by 5 bases and 6 bases, with 23 bases remaining between them. This CDR3 reads CASSPTGGQGVREQYF. CDR3 nucleotide sequence: TGTGCCAGCAGCCCAACGGGAGGACAGGGCGTTCGCGAGCAGTACTTC.

The chain employs TRBV5-4 and TRBJ2-5, with 8 bases identical to TRBD2. V was clipped by 3 bases and J by 1 base; unmatched bases: 2. In germline, CDR1 is SGHNT, CDR2 YYREEE (reference sequence). The CDR3 extends over 14 amino acids. The DNA for the CDR3 is TGTGCCAGCAGCTATACTAGCGGCCAAGAGACCCAGTACTTC. It specifies CASSYTSGQETQYF.

The chain recombines TRBV7-9 with TRBJ2-7, with D possibly being TRBD1 (5 bases). CDR3 length: 16 amino acids. Germline V lookup: CDR1 SEHNR, CDR2 FQNEAQ (reference sequence). Trimming took 4 bases from V and 0 from J, leaving 16 bases between them. The CDR3 reads CASSSVYTGNSYEQYF. In nucleotides, the CDR3 is TGTGCCAGCAGCTCTGTGTATACAGGTAACTCCTACGAGCAGTACTTC.

The chain uses TRBV6-4 and TRBJ2-1; tentatively, D is TRBD2 (6 bases). V was clipped by 5 bases and J by 7 bases, with 12 bases between them. This CDR3 region has 13 residues. Germline CDR1 and CDR2: MRHNA and SNTAGT. The CDR3 DNA reads as TGTGCCAGCAGTAGGGCTAGCGAGAATGAGCAGTTCTTC. Translated: CASSRASENEQFF.

Note on this clone: Other DNA variants within this sample encode the same CDR3. The chain employs TRBV5-1 and TRBJ2-5, with 7 bases identical to TRBD1. From germline, CDR1 is SGHRS and CDR2 YFSETQ. V lost 5 bases, J lost 1 base, and 8 bases stayed unmatched. The CDR3 is 15 amino acids. The CDR3 DNA follows: TGCGCCAGCAGATTACCGGGACAGATCCAAGAGACCCAGTACTTC. Protein sequence: CASRLPGQIQETQYF. Looking up the rest from reference TRBV5-1 and TRBJ2-5 gives the full variable domain: KAGVTQTPRYLIKTRGQQVTLSCSPISGHRSVSWYQQTPGQGLQFLFEYFSETQRNKGNFPGRFSGRQFSNSRSEMNVSTLELGDSALYLCASRLPGQIQETQYFGPGTRLLVL.

This clone has a single count. The V and J genes are TRBV20-1 and TRBJ1-1; D uncertain. The CDR3 loop spans 11 amino acids. The ends were cut back, 2 bases at V and 2 bases at J, with 3 bases in the middle. Germline V lookup: CDR1 DFQATT, CDR2 SNEGSKA (reference sequence). CDR3 DNA: TGCAGTGCTAGATATAACACTGAAGCTTTCTTT. Translated, it gives CSARYNTEAFF.

In its sample, this clone was seen a few times. Other DNA sequences in the same sample also yield this CDR3. The chain links TRBV6-5 to TRBJ1-2; a possible D gene is TRBD1 (5 bases). Trimming stripped 0 bases from V and 8 bases from J, with 7 bases between. The germline V gene encodes CDR1 MNHEY and CDR2 SVGAGI. The CDR3 covers 12 residues. CDR3 in amino acids: CASSYSGAGYTF. CDR3 DNA: TGTGCCAGCAGTTACTCTGGGGCCGGCTACACCTTC.

The rearrangement uses TRBV5-1 and TRBJ1-4, with 9 bases lining up with TRBD1. The germline gives CDR1 SGHRS, CDR2 YFSETQ. This CDR3 is 15 amino acids long. J lost 6 bases, V lost 5 bases, and 8 bases had no gene match. The DNA of the CDR3 is TGCGCCAGCAGTCGAAACAGGGGGCAGGATGAAAAACTGTTTTTT. It yields the protein CASSRNRGQDEKLFF. The full variable domain, with the rest looked up from reference TRBV5-1 and TRBJ1-4, is KAGVTQTPRYLIKTRGQQVTLSCSPISGHRSVSWYQQTPGQGLQFLFEYFSETQRNKGNFPGRFSGRQFSNSRSEMNVSTLELGDSALYLCASSRNRGQDEKLFFGSGTQLSVL.

This chain joins TRBV7-9 and TRBJ2-5; no clear D. Germline V gene sequence: CDR1 SEHNR, CDR2 FQNEAQ (reference sequence). V shed 0 bases and J shed 4 bases, with 21 bases lying between them. The CDR3 runs to 18 residues. CDR3: CASSLAPKLSRFRETQYF. The CDR3 DNA follows: TGTGCCAGCAGCTTAGCCCCCAAATTATCGAGATTCCGAGAGACCCAGTACTTC.

V usage is TRBV11-3 and J usage is TRBJ2-3, with 10 bases lining up with TRBD2. V was clipped by 1 base and J by 2 bases; unmatched bases: 3. The CDR3 spans 16 residues. From germline, CDR1 is SGHNT and CDR2 YENEEA. The CDR3 protein is CASSLGLAGATDTQYF. CDR3 bases: TGTGCCAGCAGCTTAGGGCTAGCGGGGGCCACAGATACGCAGTATTTT. Drawing the rest from reference TRBV11-3 and TRBJ2-3, the complete variable domain is EAGVVQSPRYKIIEKKQPVAFWCNPISGHNTLYWYLQNLGQGPELLIRYENEEAVDDSQLPKDRFSAERLKGVDSTLKIQPAELGDSAVYLCASSLGLAGATDTQYFGPGTRLTVL.

The chain is built from TRBV2 and TRBJ1-6; D call uncertain. The V gene's germline CDR1 is SNHLY and CDR2 FYNNEI. CDR3 length: 14 amino acids. The ends were cut back, 7 bases at V and 6 bases at J, with 13 bases in the middle. In nucleotides, the CDR3 is TGTGCCAGCAATCGGGGTTTCACTAATTCACCCCTCCACTTT. It translates to CASNRGFTNSPLHF.

The chain combines TRBV19 with TRBJ1-5; 8 positions agree with TRBD1. V gave up 9 bases and J gave up 3 bases; unmatched junction bases: 7. The CDR3 is 14 residues long. The V gene's germline CDR1 is LNHDA and CDR2 SQIVND (reference sequence). The CDR3 region has the DNA TGTGCCAGCCGAGCGACAGGGGACAATCAGCCCCAGCATTTT. It yields the protein CASRATGDNQPQHF.

V gene TRBV29-1 combines with J gene TRBJ2-7; 9 nucleotides agree with TRBD1. The CDR3 length is 12 residues. The V and J ends lost 7 bases and 2 bases, in that order; junction bases with no gene match: 3. Germline V gene lookup returns CDR1 SQVTM and CDR2 ANQGSEA. This chain's CDR3 is CSGRQGAYEQYF. CDR3 sequence (DNA): TGCAGCGGGAGACAGGGGGCCTACGAGCAGTACTTC.